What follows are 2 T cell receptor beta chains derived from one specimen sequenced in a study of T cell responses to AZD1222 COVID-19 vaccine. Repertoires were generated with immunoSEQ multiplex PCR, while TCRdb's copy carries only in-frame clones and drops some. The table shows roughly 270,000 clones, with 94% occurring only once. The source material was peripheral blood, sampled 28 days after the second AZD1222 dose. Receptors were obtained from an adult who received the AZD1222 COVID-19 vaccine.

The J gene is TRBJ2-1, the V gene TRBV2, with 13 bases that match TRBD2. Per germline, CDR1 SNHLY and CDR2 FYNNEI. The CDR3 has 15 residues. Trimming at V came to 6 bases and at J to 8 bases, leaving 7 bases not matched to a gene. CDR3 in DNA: TGTGCCAGCAGGCCCACTAGCGGGGGGGCACATGAGCAGTTCTTC. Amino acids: CASRPTSGGAHEQFF.

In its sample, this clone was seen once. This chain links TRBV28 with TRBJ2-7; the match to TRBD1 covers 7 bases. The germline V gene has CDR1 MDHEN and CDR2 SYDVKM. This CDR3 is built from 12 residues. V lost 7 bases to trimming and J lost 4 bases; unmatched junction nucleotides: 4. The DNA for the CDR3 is TGTGCCAGCACAGGGGGAAGGTACGAGCAGTACTTC. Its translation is CASTGGRYEQYF.